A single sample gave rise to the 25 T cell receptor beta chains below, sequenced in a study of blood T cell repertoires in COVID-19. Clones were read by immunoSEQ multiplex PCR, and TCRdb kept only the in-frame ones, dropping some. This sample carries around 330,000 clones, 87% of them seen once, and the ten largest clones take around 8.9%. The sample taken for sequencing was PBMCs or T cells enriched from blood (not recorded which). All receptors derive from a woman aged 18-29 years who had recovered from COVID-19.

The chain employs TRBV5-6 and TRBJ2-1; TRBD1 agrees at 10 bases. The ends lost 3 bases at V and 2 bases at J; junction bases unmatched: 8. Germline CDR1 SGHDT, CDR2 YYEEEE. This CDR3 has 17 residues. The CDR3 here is CASSSPRGTGAYNEQFF. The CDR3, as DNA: TGTGCCAGCAGCTCACCTAGGGGGACAGGGGCCTACAATGAGCAGTTCTTC.

Written as DNA, the CDR3 is TGTGCCAGCAGCTATACAGGGATCGGCACTGAAGCTTTCTTT. Its translation: CASSYTGIGTEAFF. The chain links TRBV9 to TRBJ1-1, with a possible D match to TRBD1 (6 bases). CDR1 and CDR2 from the germline V gene are SGDLS and YYNGEE. V was clipped by 4 bases and J by 4 bases, with 14 bases between them. The CDR3 has 14 amino acids.

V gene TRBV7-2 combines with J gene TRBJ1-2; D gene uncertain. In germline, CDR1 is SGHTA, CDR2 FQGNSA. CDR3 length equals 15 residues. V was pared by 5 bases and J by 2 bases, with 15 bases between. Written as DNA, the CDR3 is TGTGCCAGCAGCCCCACGAGGTCTTGGAACTATGGCTACACCTTC. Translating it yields CASSPTRSWNYGYTF.

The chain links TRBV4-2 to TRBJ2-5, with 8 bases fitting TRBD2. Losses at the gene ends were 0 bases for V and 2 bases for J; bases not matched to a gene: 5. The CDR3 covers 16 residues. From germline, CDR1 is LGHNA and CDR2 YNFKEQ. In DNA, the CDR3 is TGTGCCAGCAGCCAAGAAGGGCCGGGGGGGCAAGAGACCCAGTACTTC. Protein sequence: CASSQEGPGGQETQYF.

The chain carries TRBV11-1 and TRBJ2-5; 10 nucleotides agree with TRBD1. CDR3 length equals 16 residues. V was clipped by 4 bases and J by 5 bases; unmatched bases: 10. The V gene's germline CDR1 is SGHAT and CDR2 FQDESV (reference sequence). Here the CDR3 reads CASSSQRQGAKETQYF. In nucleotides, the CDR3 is TGTGCCAGCAGCTCACAAAGACAGGGGGCGAAGGAGACCCAGTACTTC.

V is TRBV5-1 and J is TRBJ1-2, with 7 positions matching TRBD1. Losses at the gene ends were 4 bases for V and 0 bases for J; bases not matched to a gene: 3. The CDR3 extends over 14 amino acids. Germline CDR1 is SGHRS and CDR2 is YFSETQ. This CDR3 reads CASSGGTANYGYTF. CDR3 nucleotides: TGCGCCAGCAGCGGCGGGACAGCTAACTATGGCTACACCTTC. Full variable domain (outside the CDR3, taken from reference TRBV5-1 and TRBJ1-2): KAGVTQTPRYLIKTRGQQVTLSCSPISGHRSVSWYQQTPGQGLQFLFEYFSETQRNKGNFPGRFSGRQFSNSRSEMNVSTLELGDSALYLCASSGGTANYGYTFGSGTRLTVV.

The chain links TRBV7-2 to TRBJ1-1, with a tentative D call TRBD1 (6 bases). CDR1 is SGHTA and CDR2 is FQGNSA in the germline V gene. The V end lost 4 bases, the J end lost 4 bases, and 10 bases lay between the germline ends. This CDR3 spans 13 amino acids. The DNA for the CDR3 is TGTGCCAGCAGCTCTGGACAGACCACTGAAGCTTTCTTT. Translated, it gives CASSSGQTTEAFF.

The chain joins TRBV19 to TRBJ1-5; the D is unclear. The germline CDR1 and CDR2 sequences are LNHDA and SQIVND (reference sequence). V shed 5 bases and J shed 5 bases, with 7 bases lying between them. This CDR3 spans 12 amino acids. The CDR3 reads CASSPRDQPQHF. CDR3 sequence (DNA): TGTGCCAGTAGTCCTCGGGATCAGCCCCAGCATTTT.

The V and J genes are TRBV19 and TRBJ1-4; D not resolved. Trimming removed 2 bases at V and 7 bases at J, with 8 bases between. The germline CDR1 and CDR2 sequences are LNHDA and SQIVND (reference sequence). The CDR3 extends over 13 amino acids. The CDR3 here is CASSITGSEKLFF. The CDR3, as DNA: TGTGCCAGTAGTATAACGGGGAGTGAAAAACTGTTTTTT.

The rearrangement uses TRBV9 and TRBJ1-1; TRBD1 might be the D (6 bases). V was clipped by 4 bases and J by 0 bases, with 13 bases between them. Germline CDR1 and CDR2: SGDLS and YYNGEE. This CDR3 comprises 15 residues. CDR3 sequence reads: CASSLEGGLNTEAFF. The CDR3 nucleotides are TGTGCCAGCAGCTTAGAAGGGGGATTGAACACTGAAGCTTTCTTT.

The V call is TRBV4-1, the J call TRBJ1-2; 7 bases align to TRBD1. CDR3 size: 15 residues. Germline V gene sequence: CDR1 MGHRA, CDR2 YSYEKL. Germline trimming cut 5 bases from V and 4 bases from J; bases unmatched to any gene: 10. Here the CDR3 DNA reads TGCGCCAGCAGCAACGTAGAGACAGGGACCTATGGCTACACCTTC. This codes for CASSNVETGTYGYTF.

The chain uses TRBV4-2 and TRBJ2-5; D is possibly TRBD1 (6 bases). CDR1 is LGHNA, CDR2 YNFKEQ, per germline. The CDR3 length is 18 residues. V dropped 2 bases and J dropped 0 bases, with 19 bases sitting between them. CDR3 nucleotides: TGTGCCAGCAGCCAAATGGGGGACATAACCAGATACCAAGAGACCCAGTACTTC. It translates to CASSQMGDITRYQETQYF.

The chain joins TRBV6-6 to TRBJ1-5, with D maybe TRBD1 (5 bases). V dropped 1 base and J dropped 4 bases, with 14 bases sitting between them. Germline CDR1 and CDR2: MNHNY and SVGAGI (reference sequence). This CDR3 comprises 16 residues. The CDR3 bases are TGTGCCAGCAGTTACTTTTTACAGGCCGAAAATCAGCCCCAGCATTTT. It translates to CASSYFLQAENQPQHF.

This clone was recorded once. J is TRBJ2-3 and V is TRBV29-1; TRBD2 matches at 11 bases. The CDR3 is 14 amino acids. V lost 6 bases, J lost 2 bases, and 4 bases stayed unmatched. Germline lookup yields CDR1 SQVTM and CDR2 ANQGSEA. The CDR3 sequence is CSVLAGGTTDTQYF. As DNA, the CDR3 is TGCAGCGTGTTAGCGGGGGGGACCACAGATACGCAGTATTTT.

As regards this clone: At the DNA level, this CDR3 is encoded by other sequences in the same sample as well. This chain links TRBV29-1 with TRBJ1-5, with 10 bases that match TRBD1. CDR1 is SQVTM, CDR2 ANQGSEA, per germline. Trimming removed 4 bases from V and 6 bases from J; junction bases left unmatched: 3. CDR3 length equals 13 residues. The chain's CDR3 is CSVGDRGGQPQHF. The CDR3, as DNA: TGCAGCGTTGGGGACAGGGGTGGTCAGCCCCAGCATTTT.

The CDR3 sequence: CASSGLYNEQFF. The CDR3 coding sequence is TGTGCCAGCAGCGGTCTCTACAATGAGCAGTTCTTC. The chain employs TRBV9 and TRBJ2-1, with unresolved D. Trimming removed 3 bases from V and 3 bases from J, with 4 bases in between. The CDR3 totals 12 residues. The germline V gene encodes CDR1 SGDLS and CDR2 YYNGEE.

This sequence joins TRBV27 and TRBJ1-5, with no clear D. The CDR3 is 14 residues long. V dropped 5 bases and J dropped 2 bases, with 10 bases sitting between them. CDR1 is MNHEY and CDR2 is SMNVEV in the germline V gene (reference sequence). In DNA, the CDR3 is TGTGCCAGCAGTCCACTCCTAGGCAATCAGCCCCAGCATTTT. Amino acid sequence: CASSPLLGNQPQHF.

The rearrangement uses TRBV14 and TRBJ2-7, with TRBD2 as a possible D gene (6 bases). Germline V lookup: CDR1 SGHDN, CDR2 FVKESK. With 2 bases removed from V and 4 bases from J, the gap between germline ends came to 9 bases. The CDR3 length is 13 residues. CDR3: CASSQLGGYEQYF. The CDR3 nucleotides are TGTGCCAGCAGCCAACTCGGGGGATACGAGCAGTACTTC.

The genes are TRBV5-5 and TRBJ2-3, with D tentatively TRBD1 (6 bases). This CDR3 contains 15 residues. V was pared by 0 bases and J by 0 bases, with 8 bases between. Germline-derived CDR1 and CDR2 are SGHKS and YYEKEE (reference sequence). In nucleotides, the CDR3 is TGTGCCAGCAGCTTGGGGCAGGGGAGCACAGATACGCAGTATTTT. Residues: CASSLGQGSTDTQYF.

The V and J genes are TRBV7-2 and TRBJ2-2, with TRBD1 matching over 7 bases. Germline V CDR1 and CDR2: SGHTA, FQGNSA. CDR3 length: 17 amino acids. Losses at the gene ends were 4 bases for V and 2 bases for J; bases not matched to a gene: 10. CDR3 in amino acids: CASSSETGTANTGELFF. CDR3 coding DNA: TGTGCCAGCAGCTCAGAGACTGGGACAGCCAACACCGGGGAGCTGTTTTTT. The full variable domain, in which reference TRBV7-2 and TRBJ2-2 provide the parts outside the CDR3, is GAGVSQSPSNKVTEKGKDVELRCDPISGHTALYWYRQSLGQGLEFLIYFQGNSAPDKSGLPSDRFSAERTGGSVSTLTIQRTQQEDSAVYLCASSSETGTANTGELFFGEGSRLTVL.

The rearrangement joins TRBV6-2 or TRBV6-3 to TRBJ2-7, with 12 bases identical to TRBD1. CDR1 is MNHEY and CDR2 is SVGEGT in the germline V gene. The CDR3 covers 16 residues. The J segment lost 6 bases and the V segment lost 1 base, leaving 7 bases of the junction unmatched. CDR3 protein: CASSYFGTGGQIEQYF. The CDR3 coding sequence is TGTGCCAGCAGTTACTTCGGGACAGGGGGCCAGATCGAGCAGTACTTC.

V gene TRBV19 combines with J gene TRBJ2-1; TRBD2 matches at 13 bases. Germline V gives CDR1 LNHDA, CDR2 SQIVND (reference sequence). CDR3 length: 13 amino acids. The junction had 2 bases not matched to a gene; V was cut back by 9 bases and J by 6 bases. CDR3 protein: CASRTSGSNEQFF. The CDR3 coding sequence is TGTGCCAGCCGGACTAGCGGGAGCAATGAGCAGTTCTTC.

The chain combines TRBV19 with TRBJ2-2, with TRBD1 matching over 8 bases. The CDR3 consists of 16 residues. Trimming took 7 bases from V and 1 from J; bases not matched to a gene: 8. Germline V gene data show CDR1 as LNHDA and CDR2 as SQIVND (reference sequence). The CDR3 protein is CASIRPGTGNTGELFF. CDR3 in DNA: TGTGCCAGTATTCGCCCTGGGACAGGGAACACCGGGGAGCTGTTTTTT.

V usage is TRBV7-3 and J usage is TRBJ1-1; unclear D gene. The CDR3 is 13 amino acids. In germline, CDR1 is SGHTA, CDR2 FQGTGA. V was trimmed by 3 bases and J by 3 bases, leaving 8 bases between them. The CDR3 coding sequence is TGTGCCAGCAGCTTGAGGAGGGACACTGAAGCTTTCTTT. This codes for CASSLRRDTEAFF. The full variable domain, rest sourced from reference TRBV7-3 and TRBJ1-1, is GAGVSQTPSNKVTEKGKYVELRCDPISGHTALYWYRQSLGQGPEFLIYFQGTGAADDSGLPNDRFFAVRPEGSVSTLKIQRTERGDSAVYLCASSLRRDTEAFFGQGTRLTVV.

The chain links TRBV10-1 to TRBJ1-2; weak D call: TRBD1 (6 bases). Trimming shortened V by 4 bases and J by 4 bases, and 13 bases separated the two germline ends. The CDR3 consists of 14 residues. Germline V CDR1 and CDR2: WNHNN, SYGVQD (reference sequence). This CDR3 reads CASSVGAQSYGYTF. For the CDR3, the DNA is TGCGCCAGCAGTGTGGGGGCGCAGAGCTATGGCTACACCTTC.